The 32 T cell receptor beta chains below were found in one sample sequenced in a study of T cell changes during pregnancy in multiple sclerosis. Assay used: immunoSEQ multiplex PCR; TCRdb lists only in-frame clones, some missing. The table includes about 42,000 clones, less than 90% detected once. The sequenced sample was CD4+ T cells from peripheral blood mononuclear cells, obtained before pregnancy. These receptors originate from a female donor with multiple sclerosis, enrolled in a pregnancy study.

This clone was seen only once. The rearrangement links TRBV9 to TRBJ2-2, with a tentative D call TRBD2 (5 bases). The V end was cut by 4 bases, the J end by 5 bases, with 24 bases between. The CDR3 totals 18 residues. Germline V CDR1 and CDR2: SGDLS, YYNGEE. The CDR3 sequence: CASSLSGGGRIRTGELFF. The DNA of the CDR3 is TGTGCCAGCAGCCTAAGTGGCGGAGGCAGGATCAGGACCGGGGAGCTGTTTTTT. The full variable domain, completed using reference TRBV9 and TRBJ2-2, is DSGVTQTPKHLITATGQRVTLRCSPRSGDLSVYWYQQSLDQGLQFLIQYYNGEERAKGNILERFSAQQFPDLHSELNLSSLELGDSALYFCASSLSGGGRIRTGELFFGEGSRLTVL.

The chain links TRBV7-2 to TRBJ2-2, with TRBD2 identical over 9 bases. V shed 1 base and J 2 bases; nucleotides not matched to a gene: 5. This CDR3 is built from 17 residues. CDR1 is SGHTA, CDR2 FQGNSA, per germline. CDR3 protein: CASSLVPLAGNTGELFF. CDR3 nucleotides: TGTGCCAGCAGCTTAGTTCCTCTAGCGGGAAACACCGGGGAGCTGTTTTTT.

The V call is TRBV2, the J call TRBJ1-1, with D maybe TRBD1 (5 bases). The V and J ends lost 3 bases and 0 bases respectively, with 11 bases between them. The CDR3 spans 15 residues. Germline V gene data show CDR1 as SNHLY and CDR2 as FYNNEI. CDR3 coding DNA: TGTGCCAGCAGTGATTTGCAGGGTATGAACACTGAAGCTTTCTTT. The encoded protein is CASSDLQGMNTEAFF.

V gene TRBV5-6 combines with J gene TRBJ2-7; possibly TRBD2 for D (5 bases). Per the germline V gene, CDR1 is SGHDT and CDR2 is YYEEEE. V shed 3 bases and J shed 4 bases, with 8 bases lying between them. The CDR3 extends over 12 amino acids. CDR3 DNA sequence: TGTGCCAGCAGCTCCCCGGGGTACGAGCAGTACTTC. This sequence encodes CASSSPGYEQYF.

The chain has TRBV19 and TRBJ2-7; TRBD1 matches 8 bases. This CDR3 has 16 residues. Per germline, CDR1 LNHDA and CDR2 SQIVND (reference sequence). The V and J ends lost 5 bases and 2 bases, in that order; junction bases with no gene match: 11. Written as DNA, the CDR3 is TGTGCCAGTAGTGTGGGGGACAGGATGGCCCCCTACGAGCAGTACTTC. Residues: CASSVGDRMAPYEQYF.

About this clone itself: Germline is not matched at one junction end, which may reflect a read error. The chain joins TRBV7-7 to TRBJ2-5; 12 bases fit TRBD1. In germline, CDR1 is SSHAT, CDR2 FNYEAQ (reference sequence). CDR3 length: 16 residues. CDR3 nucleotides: TGTGCCAGCAGCGTAGCCCCCGGGACAGGGGGCGAGACCCAGTACTTC. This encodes CASSVAPGTGGETQYF.

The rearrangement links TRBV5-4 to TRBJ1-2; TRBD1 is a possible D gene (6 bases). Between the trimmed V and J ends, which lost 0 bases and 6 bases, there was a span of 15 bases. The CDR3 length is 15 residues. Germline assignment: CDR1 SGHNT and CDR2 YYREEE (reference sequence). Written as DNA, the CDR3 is TGTGCCAGCAGCTTGGGCCAGGGACATCAGAATGGCTACACCTTC. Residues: CASSLGQGHQNGYTF.

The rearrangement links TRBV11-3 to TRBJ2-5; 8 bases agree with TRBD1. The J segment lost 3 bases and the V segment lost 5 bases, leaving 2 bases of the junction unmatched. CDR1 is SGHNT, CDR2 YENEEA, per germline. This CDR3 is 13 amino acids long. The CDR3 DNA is TGTGCCAGCAGCCAGGGGGCGAAAGAGACCCAGTACTTC. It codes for CASSQGAKETQYF. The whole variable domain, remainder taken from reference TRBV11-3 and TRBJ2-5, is EAGVVQSPRYKIIEKKQPVAFWCNPISGHNTLYWYLQNLGQGPELLIRYENEEAVDDSQLPKDRFSAERLKGVDSTLKIQPAELGDSAVYLCASSQGAKETQYFGPGTRLLVL.

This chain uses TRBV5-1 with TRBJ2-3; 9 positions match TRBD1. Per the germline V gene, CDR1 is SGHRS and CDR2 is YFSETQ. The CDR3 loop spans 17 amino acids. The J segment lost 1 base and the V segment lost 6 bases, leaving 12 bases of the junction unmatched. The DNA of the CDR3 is TGCGCCAGCACCAAGGAGGGACAGGGTACGGGCACAGATACGCAGTATTTT. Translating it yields CASTKEGQGTGTDTQYF.

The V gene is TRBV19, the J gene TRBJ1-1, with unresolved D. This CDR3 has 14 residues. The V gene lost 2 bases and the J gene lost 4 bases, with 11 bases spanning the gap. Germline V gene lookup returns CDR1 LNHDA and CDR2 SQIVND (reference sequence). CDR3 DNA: TGTGCCAGTAGTATATCCAGAAGATTCACTGAAGCTTTCTTT. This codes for CASSISRRFTEAFF.

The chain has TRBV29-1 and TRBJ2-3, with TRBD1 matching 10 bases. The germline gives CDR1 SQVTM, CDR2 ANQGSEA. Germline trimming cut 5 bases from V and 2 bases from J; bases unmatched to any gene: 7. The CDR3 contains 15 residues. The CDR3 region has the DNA TGCAGCGTTAGGTCGGGACAGGGGTACACAGATACGCAGTATTTT. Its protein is CSVRSGQGYTDTQYF.

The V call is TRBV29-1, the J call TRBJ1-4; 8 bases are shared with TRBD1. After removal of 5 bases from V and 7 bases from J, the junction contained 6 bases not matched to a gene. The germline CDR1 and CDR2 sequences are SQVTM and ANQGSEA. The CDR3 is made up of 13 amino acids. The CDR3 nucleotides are TGCAGCGTTTCCGGGACAGGTTTTGAAAAACTGTTTTTT. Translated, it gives CSVSGTGFEKLFF. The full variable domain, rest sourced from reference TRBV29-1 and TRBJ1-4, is SAVISQKPSRDICQRGTSLTIQCQVDSQVTMMFWYRQQPGQSLTLIATANQGSEATYESGFVIDKFPISRPNLTFSTLTVSNMSPEDSSIYLCSVSGTGFEKLFFGSGTQLSVL.

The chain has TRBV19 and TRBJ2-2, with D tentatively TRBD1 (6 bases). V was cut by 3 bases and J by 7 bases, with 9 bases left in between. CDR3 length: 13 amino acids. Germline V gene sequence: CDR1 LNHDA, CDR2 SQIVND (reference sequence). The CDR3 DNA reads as TGTGCCAGTAGTATCAGGGGCGGCGGGGAGCTGTTTTTT. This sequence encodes CASSIRGGGELFF.

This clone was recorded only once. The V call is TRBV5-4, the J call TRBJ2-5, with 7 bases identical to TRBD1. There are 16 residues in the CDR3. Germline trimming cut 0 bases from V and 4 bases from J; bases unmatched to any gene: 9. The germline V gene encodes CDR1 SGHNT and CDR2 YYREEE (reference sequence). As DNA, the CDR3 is TGTGCCAGCAGCTTGGGAGGGGGCCGTGTTTTAGAGACCCAGTACTTC. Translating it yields CASSLGGGRVLETQYF.

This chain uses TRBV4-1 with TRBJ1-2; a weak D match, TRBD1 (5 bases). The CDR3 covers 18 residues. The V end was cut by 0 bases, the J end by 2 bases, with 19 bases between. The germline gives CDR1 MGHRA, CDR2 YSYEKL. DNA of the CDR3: TGCGCCAGCAGCCAAGATTTGGGGGGGACGACGCTAAACTATGGCTACACCTTC. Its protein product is CASSQDLGGTTLNYGYTF.

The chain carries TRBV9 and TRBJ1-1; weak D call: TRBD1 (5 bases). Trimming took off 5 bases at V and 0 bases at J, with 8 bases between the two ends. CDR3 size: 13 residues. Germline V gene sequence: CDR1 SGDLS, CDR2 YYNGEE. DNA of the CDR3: TGTGCCAGCAGTGCGGACATGAACACTGAAGCTTTCTTT. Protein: CASSADMNTEAFF.

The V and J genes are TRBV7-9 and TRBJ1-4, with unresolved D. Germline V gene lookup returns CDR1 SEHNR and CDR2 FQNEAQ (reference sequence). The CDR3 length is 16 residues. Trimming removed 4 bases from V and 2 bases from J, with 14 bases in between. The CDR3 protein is CASSSDPRGTNEKLFF. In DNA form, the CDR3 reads TGTGCCAGCAGCTCGGACCCCCGGGGTACTAATGAAAAACTGTTTTTT.

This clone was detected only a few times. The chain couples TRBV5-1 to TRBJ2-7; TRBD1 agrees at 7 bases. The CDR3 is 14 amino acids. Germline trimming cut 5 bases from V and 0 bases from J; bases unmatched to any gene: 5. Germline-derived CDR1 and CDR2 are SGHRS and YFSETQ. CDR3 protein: CASREQGSSYEQYF. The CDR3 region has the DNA TGCGCCAGCAGGGAACAGGGGAGCTCCTACGAGCAGTACTTC.

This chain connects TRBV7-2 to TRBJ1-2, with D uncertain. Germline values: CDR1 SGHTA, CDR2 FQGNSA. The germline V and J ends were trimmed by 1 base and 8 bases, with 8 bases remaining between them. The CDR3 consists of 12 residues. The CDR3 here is CASSLVALGYTF. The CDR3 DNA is TGTGCCAGCAGCTTAGTTGCGCTAGGCTACACCTTC.

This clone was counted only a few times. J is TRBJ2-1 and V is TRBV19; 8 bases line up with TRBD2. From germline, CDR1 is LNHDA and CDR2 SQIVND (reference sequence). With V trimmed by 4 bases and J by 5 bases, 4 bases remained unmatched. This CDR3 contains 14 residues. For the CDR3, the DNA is TGTGCCAGTAGTAGGGCGGGGGGCGACAATGAGCAGTTCTTC. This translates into CASSRAGGDNEQFF.

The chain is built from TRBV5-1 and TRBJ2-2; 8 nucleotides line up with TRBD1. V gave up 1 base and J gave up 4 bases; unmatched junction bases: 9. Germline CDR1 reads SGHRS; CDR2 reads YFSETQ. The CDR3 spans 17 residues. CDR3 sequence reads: CASSLPWTGRFTGELFF. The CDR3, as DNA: TGCGCCAGCAGCTTGCCCTGGACAGGGCGGTTCACCGGGGAGCTGTTTTTT.

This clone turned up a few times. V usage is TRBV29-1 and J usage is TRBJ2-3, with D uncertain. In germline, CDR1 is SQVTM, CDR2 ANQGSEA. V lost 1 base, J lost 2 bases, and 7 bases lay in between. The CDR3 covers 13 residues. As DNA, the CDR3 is TGCAGCGTTGAAGGGGCAGTCACAGATACGCAGTATTTT. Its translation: CSVEGAVTDTQYF.

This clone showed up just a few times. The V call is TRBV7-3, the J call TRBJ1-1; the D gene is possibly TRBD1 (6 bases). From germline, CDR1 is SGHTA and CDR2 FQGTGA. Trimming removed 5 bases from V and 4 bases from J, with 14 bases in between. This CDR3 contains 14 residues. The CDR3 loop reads CASSLYRDSTEAFF. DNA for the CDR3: TGTGCCAGCAGCCTTTACAGGGATAGCACTGAAGCTTTCTTT. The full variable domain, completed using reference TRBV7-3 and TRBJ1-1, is GAGVSQTPSNKVTEKGKYVELRCDPISGHTALYWYRQSLGQGPEFLIYFQGTGAADDSGLPNDRFFAVRPEGSVSTLKIQRTERGDSAVYLCASSLYRDSTEAFFGQGTRLTVV.

CDR3 nucleotides: TGTGCCAGCAGCAGTGGGACAGGAGTTTATAATTCACCCCTCCACTTT. Translated: CASSSGTGVYNSPLHF. The chain recombines TRBV21-1 with TRBJ1-6; the DNA was not used to check the table's D call, TRBD1. TRBV21-1 is classified as a pseudogene. This CDR3 contains 16 residues.

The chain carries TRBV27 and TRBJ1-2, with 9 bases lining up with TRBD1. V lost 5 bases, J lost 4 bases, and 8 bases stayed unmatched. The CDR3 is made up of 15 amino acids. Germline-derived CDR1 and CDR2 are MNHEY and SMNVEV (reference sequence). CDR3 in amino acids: CASSGQGSEAYGYTF. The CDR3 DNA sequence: TGTGCCAGCAGTGGACAGGGGAGTGAGGCCTATGGCTACACCTTC.

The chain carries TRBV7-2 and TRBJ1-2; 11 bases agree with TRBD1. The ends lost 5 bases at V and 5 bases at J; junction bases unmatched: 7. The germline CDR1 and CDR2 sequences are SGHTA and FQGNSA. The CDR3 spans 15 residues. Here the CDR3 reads CASSGQGDRGYGYTF. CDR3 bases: TGTGCCAGCAGCGGGCAAGGGGACAGGGGGTATGGCTACACCTTC.

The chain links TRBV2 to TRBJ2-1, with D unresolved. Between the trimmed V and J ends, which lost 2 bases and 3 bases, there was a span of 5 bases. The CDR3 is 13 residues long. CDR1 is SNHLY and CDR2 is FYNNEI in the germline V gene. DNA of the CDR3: TGTGCCAGCAGTGAACGGTTCTACAATGAGCAGTTCTTC. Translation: CASSERFYNEQFF.

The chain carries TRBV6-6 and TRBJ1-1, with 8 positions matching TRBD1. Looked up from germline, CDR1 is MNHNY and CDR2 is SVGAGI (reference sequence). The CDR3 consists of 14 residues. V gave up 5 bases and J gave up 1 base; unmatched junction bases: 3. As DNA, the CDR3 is TGTGCCAGCAGTAAGGGACAGGAGAACACTGAAGCTTTCTTT. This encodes CASSKGQENTEAFF.

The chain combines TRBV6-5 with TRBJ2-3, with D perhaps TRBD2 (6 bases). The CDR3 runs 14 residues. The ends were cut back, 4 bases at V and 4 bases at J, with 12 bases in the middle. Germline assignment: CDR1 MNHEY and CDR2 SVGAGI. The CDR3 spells CASSSLWGADTQYF. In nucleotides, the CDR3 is TGTGCCAGCAGTTCCCTGTGGGGGGCAGATACGCAGTATTTT.

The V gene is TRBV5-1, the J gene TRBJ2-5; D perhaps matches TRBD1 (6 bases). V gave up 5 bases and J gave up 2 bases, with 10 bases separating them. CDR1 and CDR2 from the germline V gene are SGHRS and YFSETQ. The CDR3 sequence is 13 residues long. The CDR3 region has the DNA TGCGCCAGCAGAGGGACACTACAAGAGACCCAGTACTTC. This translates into CASRGTLQETQYF.

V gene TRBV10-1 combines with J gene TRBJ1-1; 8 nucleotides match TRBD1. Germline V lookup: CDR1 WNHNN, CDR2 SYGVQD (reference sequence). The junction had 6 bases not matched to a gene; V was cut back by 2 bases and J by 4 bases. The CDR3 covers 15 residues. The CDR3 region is CASSELGQEVTEAFF. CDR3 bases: TGCGCCAGCAGTGAGCTGGGACAGGAGGTCACTGAAGCTTTCTTT.

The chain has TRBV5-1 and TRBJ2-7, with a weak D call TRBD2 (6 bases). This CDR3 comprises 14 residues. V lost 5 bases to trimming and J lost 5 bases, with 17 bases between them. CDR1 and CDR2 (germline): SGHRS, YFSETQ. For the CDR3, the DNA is TGCGCCAGCAGGGGCTCTCAAGGAGGGCACGAGCAGTACTTC. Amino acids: CASRGSQGGHEQYF.